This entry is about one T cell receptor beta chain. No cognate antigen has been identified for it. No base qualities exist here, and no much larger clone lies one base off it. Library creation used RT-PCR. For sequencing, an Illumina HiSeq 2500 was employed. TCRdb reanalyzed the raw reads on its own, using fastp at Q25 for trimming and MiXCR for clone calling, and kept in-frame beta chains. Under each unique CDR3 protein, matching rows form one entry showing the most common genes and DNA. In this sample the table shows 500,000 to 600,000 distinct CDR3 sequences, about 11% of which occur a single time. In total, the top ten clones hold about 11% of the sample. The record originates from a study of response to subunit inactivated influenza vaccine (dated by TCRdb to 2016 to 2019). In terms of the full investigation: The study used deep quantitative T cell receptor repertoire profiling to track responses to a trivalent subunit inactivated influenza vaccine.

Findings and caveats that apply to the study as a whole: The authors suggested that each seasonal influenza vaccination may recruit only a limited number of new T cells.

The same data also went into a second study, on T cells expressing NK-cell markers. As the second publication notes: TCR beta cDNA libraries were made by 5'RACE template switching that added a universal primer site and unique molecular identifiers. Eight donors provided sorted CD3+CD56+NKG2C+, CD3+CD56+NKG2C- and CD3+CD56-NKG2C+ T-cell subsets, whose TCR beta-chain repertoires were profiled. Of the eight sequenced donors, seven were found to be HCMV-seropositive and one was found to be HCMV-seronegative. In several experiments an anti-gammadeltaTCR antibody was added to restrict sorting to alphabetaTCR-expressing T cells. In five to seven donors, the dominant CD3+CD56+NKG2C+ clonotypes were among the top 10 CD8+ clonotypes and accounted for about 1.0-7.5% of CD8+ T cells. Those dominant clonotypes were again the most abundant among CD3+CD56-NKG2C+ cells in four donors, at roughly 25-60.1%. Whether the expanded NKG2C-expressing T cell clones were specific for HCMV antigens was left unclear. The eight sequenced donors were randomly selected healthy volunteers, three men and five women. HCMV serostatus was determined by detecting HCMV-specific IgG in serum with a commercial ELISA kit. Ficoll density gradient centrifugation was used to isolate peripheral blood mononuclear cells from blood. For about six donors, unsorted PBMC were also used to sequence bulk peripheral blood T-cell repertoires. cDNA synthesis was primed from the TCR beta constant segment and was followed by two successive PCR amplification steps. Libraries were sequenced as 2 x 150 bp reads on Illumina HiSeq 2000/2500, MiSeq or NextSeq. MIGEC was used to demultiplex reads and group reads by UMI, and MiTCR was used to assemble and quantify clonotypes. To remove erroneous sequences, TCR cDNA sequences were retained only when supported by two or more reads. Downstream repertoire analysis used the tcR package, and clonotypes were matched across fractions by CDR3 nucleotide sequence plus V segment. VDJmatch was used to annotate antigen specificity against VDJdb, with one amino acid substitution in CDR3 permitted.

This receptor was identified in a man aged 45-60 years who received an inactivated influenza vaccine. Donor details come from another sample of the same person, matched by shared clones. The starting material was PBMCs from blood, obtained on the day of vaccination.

CDR3 region: CSATDGGPNTGELFF. The DNA sequence is TGCAGTGCTACGGACGGGGGGCCGAACACCGGGGAGCTGTTTTTT. The chain is assembled from TRBV20-1 and TRBJ2-2, and possibly TRBD2, on 7 matching bases. The CDR3 contains 15 residues, cysteine and phenylalanine counted. Only the CDR3 DNA stays, 45 bases, in frame from base 1. The junction carries 12 bases between V and J, which are trimmed by 4 bases and 0 bases respectively. According to the germline V gene (reference sequence), CDR1 reads DFQATT and CDR2 reads SNEGSKA.